The 20 T cell receptor beta chains given below trace back to one sample, sequenced in a study of T cells in Graves' hyperthyroidism and ophthalmopathy. The investigators amplified TCR beta CDR3 regions from RNA transcripts. A first-round RT-PCR of the TCR CDR3 used the HTBI primer set. Each CDR3 protein is one row after TCRdb ran MiXCR on the multiplex PCR reads. The sample comprises hundreds of thousands of distinct CDR3 sequences, roughly 32% of which are singletons, and around 30% rests with the top ten. Sequences were obtained from blood. These receptors all stem from a woman in her thirties or forties with Graves' hyperthyroidism.

This clonotype has just a few counts. This rearrangement joins TRBV24-1 to TRBJ2-3; D remains unclear. Trimming shortened V by 2 bases and J by 2 bases, and 1 base separated the two germline ends. CDR3 length: 12 amino acids. Germline CDR1 and CDR2: KGHDR and SFDVKD. DNA for the CDR3: TGTGCCACCAGTGATTCCACAGATACGCAGTATTTT. Protein: CATSDSTDTQYF.

This clonotype was counted ten times or more. The chain has TRBV7-2 and TRBJ2-5; D remains ambiguous. V was cut by 4 bases and J by 2 bases, with 5 bases left in between. The V gene's germline CDR1 is SGHTA and CDR2 FQGNSA. This CDR3 is built from 12 residues. CDR3 region: CASSSWQETQYF. The CDR3 region has the DNA TGTGCCAGCAGCTCATGGCAAGAGACCCAGTACTTC.

This clonotype was counted a few times. Germline and junction disagree at one end, which may indicate a read error. The chain uses TRBV10-3 and TRBJ1-2; 10 nucleotides match TRBD1. The CDR3 runs 18 residues. Looked up from germline, CDR1 is ENHRY and CDR2 is SYGVKD. The CDR3 coding sequence is TGTGCCAGCAGTTGCGACCCGGGACAGGGGTCCCCCAACTATGGCTACACCTTC. This sequence encodes CASSCDPGQGSPNYGYTF.

This clonotype was observed at least ten times. The chain links TRBV2 to TRBJ1-5; D ambiguous. The CDR3 is 13 amino acids. V was clipped by 6 bases and J by 5 bases, with 11 bases between them. Germline V gives CDR1 SNHLY, CDR2 FYNNEI. In DNA form, the CDR3 reads TGTGCCAGCAGGGGCTCCTTTGATCAGCCCCAGCATTTT. Protein sequence: CASRGSFDQPQHF.

The chain is built from TRBV12-5 and TRBJ1-1; D ambiguous. This CDR3 comprises 12 residues. Germline V gene sequence: CDR1 LGHNT, CDR2 FRNRAP. CDR3 in DNA: TGTGCCAGCATTTCTTTTGGGGCTGAAGCTTTCTTT. Translated: CASISFGAEAFF.

This clonotype has more than one count but fewer than ten. V gene TRBV12-3 or TRBV12-4 combines with J gene TRBJ2-5; tentatively, D is TRBD1 (6 bases). V was trimmed by 4 bases and J by 9 bases, leaving 9 bases between them. The CDR3 is 11 residues long. The DNA of the CDR3 is TGTGCCAGCAGTTCACAGGGCCCCCAGTACTTC. Translated, it gives CASSSQGPQYF.

The chain links TRBV28 to TRBJ1-5, with 9 bases that match TRBD1. The CDR3 extends over 15 amino acids. Per germline, CDR1 MDHEN and CDR2 SYDVKM. V lost 6 bases, J lost 6 bases, and 9 bases stayed unmatched. CDR3 bases: TGTGCCAGCAGCCCGGGACAGGGATTGCTTCAGCCCCAGCATTTT. Translated, it gives CASSPGQGLLQPQHF.

The chain links TRBV10-3 to TRBJ2-1, with D perhaps matching TRBD1 or TRBD2 (6 bases each). Germline CDR1 ENHRY, CDR2 SYGVKD. Deletions cut 0 bases from V and 9 bases from J, with 15 bases between. This CDR3 is 15 amino acids long. DNA of the CDR3: TGTGCCATCAGTGAGTCTCGGGGGCAGAACGGTGAGCAGTTCTTC. Protein: CAISESRGQNGEQFF.

Only a few counts were recorded for this clonotype. The J gene is TRBJ2-7, the V gene TRBV7-2; tentatively, D is TRBD2 (6 bases). Germline V gene lookup returns CDR1 SGHTA and CDR2 FQGNSA. With 0 bases removed from V and 0 bases from J, the gap between germline ends came to 12 bases. This CDR3 is built from 16 residues. The CDR3 nucleotides are TGTGCCAGCAGCTTAGCCGGGACTCCTGACTCCTACGAGCAGTACTTC. Amino acid sequence: CASSLAGTPDSYEQYF.

This clonotype was seen once. The chain is built from TRBV7-3 and TRBJ2-7, with D tentatively TRBD2 (6 bases). The J call may be in error: the DNA end matches TRBJ2-4 better. Per germline, CDR1 SGHTA and CDR2 FQGTGA. The CDR3 extends over 17 amino acids. CDR3 region: CASSLKFQETRLDIQYF. The CDR3 DNA follows: TGTGCCAGCAGCTTAAAGTTTCAGGAGACTAGACTCGACATTCAGTACTTC.

The chain combines TRBV6-5 with TRBJ2-7, with 9 bases lining up with TRBD2. In germline, CDR1 is MNHEY, CDR2 SVGAGI. Trimming cost V 6 bases and J 5 bases; bases outside gene matches: 14. This CDR3 region has 16 residues. DNA for the CDR3: TGTGCCAGCAGAAGGGGGAGAGCGGGAGGACTCAACGAGCAGTACTTC. It translates to CASRRGRAGGLNEQYF.

The CDR3 spells CASRSPGSSYNEQFF. The CDR3 DNA sequence: TGTGCCAGCAGGAGTCCGGGGAGCTCCTACAATGAGCAGTTCTTC. The chain uses TRBV7-2 and TRBJ2-5; D may be TRBD2 (5 bases). The end of the DNA aligns better with TRBJ2-1, so the J call may be wrong. Per germline, CDR1 SGHTA and CDR2 FQGNSA. The CDR3 covers 15 residues.

This clonotype came up many times. The CDR3 is CSVLPGQGNYGYTF. The DNA of the CDR3 is TGCAGCGTGTTACCGGGACAGGGAAACTATGGCTACACCTTC. This rearrangement joins TRBV29-1 to TRBJ1-2; 9 positions agree with TRBD1. From germline, CDR1 is SQVTM and CDR2 ANQGSEA. The V gene end was trimmed by 6 bases and the J gene end by 2 bases; junction bases not matched to a gene: 7. The CDR3 is 14 residues long.

This chain uses TRBV12-3 or TRBV12-4 with TRBJ2-7; the D is unclear. V was pared by 2 bases and J by 5 bases, with 7 bases between. The CDR3 is 12 residues long. CDR3 region: CASSLLINEQYF. The DNA of the CDR3 is TGTGCCAGCAGTTTATTGATCAACGAGCAGTACTTC.

V gene TRBV15 combines with J gene TRBJ2-2, with 9 bases aligning to TRBD2. The CDR3 spans 21 residues. The V gene's germline CDR1 is LNHNV and CDR2 YYDKDF (reference sequence). The V segment lost 3 bases and the J segment 8 bases; nucleotides outside the gene matches: 25. The CDR3 region is CATSSFPPREREDTVLGELFF. For the CDR3, the DNA is TGTGCCACCAGCAGTTTTCCCCCTAGAGAGCGGGAGGACACGGTTTTAGGGGAGCTGTTTTTT.

This clonotype was picked up a small number of times. The chain combines TRBV10-1 with TRBJ2-2; D possibly corresponds to TRBD1 (5 bases). CDR3 size: 12 residues. Deletions cut 3 bases from V and 7 bases from J, with 6 bases between. Germline assignment: CDR1 WNHNN and CDR2 SYGVQD (reference sequence). CDR3 amino acids: CASSDRDGELFF. CDR3 bases: TGCGCCAGCAGTGACAGGGACGGGGAGCTGTTTTTT.

The rearrangement uses TRBV28 and TRBJ1-4; D might be TRBD1 (5 bases). V lost 8 bases, J lost 0 bases, and 13 bases lay in between. There are 15 residues in the CDR3. Germline V lookup: CDR1 MDHEN, CDR2 SYDVKM. As DNA, the CDR3 is TGTGCCAGCTGCGGGGGGTGGGCAACTAATGAAAAACTGTTTTTT. Its translation: CASCGGWATNEKLFF. The full variable domain, its missing parts supplied by reference TRBV28 and TRBJ1-4, is DVKVTQSSRYLVKRTGEKVFLECVQDMDHENMFWYRQDPGLGLRLIYFSYDVKMKEKGDIPEGYSVSREKKERFSLILESASTNQTSMYLCASCGGWATNEKLFFGSGTQLSVL.

This clonotype was detected only a few times. The rearrangement uses TRBV7-9 and TRBJ2-5, with 9 positions matching TRBD1. This CDR3 has 20 residues. Unmatched junction bases numbered 18, after V lost 3 bases and J lost 1 base. Germline CDR1 and CDR2: SEHNR and FQNEAQ (reference sequence). This CDR3 is CASSFTFGTGIGGTQETQYF. The CDR3 DNA sequence: TGTGCCAGCAGCTTTACTTTCGGGACAGGGATCGGCGGGACCCAAGAGACCCAGTACTTC.

At least ten counts were recorded for this clonotype. The chain carries TRBV12-3 or TRBV12-4 and TRBJ1-1; no definite D call. The CDR3 runs 11 residues. Trimming shortened V by 4 bases and J by 10 bases, and 10 bases separated the two germline ends. This chain's CDR3 is CASSSGMAAFF. The CDR3 region has the DNA TGTGCCAGCAGTTCTGGAATGGCAGCTTTCTTT.

The chain employs TRBV5-1 and TRBJ2-2; TRBD1 matches at 9 bases. This CDR3 has 16 amino acids. V lost 4 bases, J lost 7 bases, and 11 bases stayed unmatched. CDR1 is SGHRS, CDR2 YFSETQ, per germline. In nucleotides, the CDR3 is TGCGCCAGCAGCCGCGGGACAGGGATTTCCGTCGGGGAGCTGTTTTTT. This codes for CASSRGTGISVGELFF.